This T cell receptor (beta chain) was sequenced during a study of blood T cell repertoires in COVID-19. In this sample, this clone turned up once. Per the germline V gene, CDR1 is MNHNS and CDR2 is SASEGT. The CDR3 contains 14 residues. Trimming pared 3 bases from V and 11 bases from J, leaving 19 bases between. TCRdb's table, derived via immunoSEQ multiplex PCR, lists solely in-frame clones and lacks some. The sample lists 300,000 to 400,000 clones, around 90% occurring once. Sequenced: peripheral blood. This receptor was taken from a man younger than 45 with COVID-19, enrolled during active disease. J is TRBJ1-1 and V is TRBV6-1; D not resolved. The CDR3 loop reads CASSEAAIRLFAFF. DNA for the CDR3: TGTGCCAGCAGTGAGGCAGCAATACGACTTTTTGCTTTCTTT.